Shown below are 27 T cell receptor beta chains from a single sample sequenced in a study of T cells in Graves' hyperthyroidism and ophthalmopathy. Researchers took RNA transcripts and amplified the TCR beta CDR3 regions from them. The HTBI primer set drove a first-round RT-PCR of the TCR CDR3. MiXCR, applied by TCRdb to the multiplex PCR reads, yields one record per CDR3 protein. The data show hundreds of thousands of distinct CDR3 sequences, 14% seen once. Sequencing used blood. The receptors originated from a woman aged 18-30 years with Graves' hyperthyroidism.

This sequence joins TRBV20-1 and TRBJ1-2; D unclear. Germline CDR1 DFQATT, CDR2 SNEGSKA (reference sequence). The length of the CDR3 is 14 residues. V lost 2 bases and J lost 3, with 13 bases in between. This CDR3 is CSARTRKSDYGYTF. The CDR3 bases are TGCAGTGCTAGAACCCGGAAATCAGACTATGGCTACACCTTC.

This clonotype was found many times. The chain combines TRBV11-2 with TRBJ2-7, with 10 bases lining up with TRBD1. CDR1 and CDR2 (germline): SGHAT, FQNNGV. V shed 1 base and J 3 bases; nucleotides not matched to a gene: 6. This CDR3 has 16 residues. The CDR3 bases are TGTGCCAGCAGCTTAGGCAGGACAGGGGGTTTCTACGAGCAGTACTTC. Translated, it gives CASSLGRTGGFYEQYF.

This clonotype was seen repeatedly, ten times or more. The chain recombines TRBV6-2 or TRBV6-3 with TRBJ2-7, with TRBD2 identical over 11 bases. The J segment lost 3 bases and the V segment lost 5 bases, leaving 3 bases of the junction unmatched. This CDR3 has 14 residues. Germline CDR1 and CDR2: MNHEY and SVGEGT. This chain's CDR3 is CASSRLAGLYEQYF. DNA of the CDR3: TGTGCCAGCAGTCGACTAGCGGGACTCTACGAGCAGTACTTC.

This clonotype was detected many times. V is TRBV30 and J is TRBJ1-2; D possibly corresponds to TRBD1 (5 bases). This CDR3 comprises 16 residues. Germline V gene sequence: CDR1 GTSNPN, CDR2 SVGIG (reference sequence). V was clipped by 4 bases and J by 6 bases, with 24 bases between them. The CDR3 bases are TGTGCCTGGATTCCTGGCAATTTGGGACCTAGGGATGGCTACACCTTC. Translated, it gives CAWIPGNLGPRDGYTF.

The V call is TRBV11-2, the J call TRBJ2-2, with D tentatively TRBD1 (6 bases). Looked up from germline, CDR1 is SGHAT and CDR2 is FQNNGV. The CDR3 runs to 14 residues. The V gene lost 9 bases and the J gene lost 1 base, with 12 bases spanning the gap. The CDR3 loop is CASTGPGNTGELFF. The DNA of the CDR3 is TGTGCCAGTACAGGGCCAGGGAACACCGGGGAGCTGTTTTTT.

This clonotype was found a few times. The rearrangement joins TRBV12-3 or TRBV12-4 to TRBJ1-1; D is possibly TRBD1 (5 bases). Trimming left V 5 bases short and J 6 bases short, with 13 bases between. CDR3 size: 13 residues. The CDR3 loop is CASSMVLGAEAFF. CDR3 nucleotide sequence: TGTGCCAGCAGTATGGTACTGGGGGCTGAAGCTTTCTTT.

About this clonotype: A much bigger clone sits one base away, suggesting this may be a read error. As the CDR3 is not closed by the conserved phenylalanine or tryptophan, this likely results from a read error. V and J are TRBV27 and TRBJ2-1; tentatively, D is TRBD1 (5 bases). The V and J ends lost 3 bases and 5 bases respectively, with 11 bases between them. Looked up from germline, CDR1 is MNHEY and CDR2 is SMNVEV (reference sequence). This CDR3 is built from 14 residues. CDR3 sequence: CASSFGRADNEQFL. CDR3 in DNA: TGTGCCAGCAGTTTCGGCAGGGCTGACAATGAGCAGTTCCTC.

This clonotype was counted ten times or more. The chain has TRBV6-2 or TRBV6-3 and TRBJ2-1; D is unresolved. Germline CDR1 is MNHEY and CDR2 is SVGEGT. The CDR3 has 12 amino acids. With 6 bases removed from V and 8 bases from J, the gap between germline ends came to 11 bases. CDR3 sequence reads: CASSHPRYEQFF. CDR3 in DNA: TGTGCCAGCAGCCATCCTCGGTATGAGCAGTTCTTC.

This clonotype was counted many times. The chain is built from TRBV2 and TRBJ2-3, with 7 bases fitting TRBD1. CDR1 SNHLY and CDR2 FYNNEI come from the germline V gene. This CDR3 contains 17 residues. V lost 3 bases, J lost 4 bases, and 13 bases stayed unmatched. DNA of the CDR3: TGTGCCAGCAGTGAGGACAGGAGGACGCGGACGGCAGATACGCAGTATTTT. Translating it yields CASSEDRRTRTADTQYF.

The V gene is TRBV29-1, the J gene TRBJ2-5; TRBD2 matches at 10 bases. Unmatched junction bases numbered 10, after V lost 7 bases and J lost 5 bases. The CDR3 spans 14 residues. Germline V gene lookup returns CDR1 SQVTM and CDR2 ANQGSEA. The DNA of the CDR3 is TGCAGCGGTCGATCTAGCGGGAGAGGGGAGACCCAGTACTTC. This gives the protein CSGRSSGRGETQYF.

This chain uses TRBV20-1 with TRBJ2-1; 15 bases are a match to TRBD2. Looked up from germline, CDR1 is DFQATT and CDR2 is SNEGSKA (reference sequence). The CDR3 extends over 14 amino acids. J was trimmed by 10 bases and V by 2 bases; bases with no gene match: 3. The CDR3 sequence: CSARPGTSGREQFF. The CDR3 DNA sequence: TGCAGTGCTAGACCCGGGACTAGCGGGAGGGAGCAGTTCTTC.

This clonotype was recorded at least ten times. The V and J genes are TRBV18 and TRBJ1-5; 11 bases fit TRBD1. The CDR3 totals 16 residues. Germline values: CDR1 KGHSH, CDR2 LQKENI. V was pared by 0 bases and J by 6 bases, with 4 bases of the junction left unmatched. CDR3 residues: CASSPPGQGAGQPQHF. CDR3 DNA sequence: TGTGCCAGCTCACCACCCGGACAGGGGGCAGGTCAGCCCCAGCATTTT.

This clonotype turned up a few times. One end of the junction does not line up with germline, which may come from a read error. This chain's CDR3 is CVSSPKNFGVKRESTDTQYF. The CDR3 DNA reads TGTGTCAGCAGTCCAAAAAATTTCGGGGTGAAGCGGGAATCCACAGATACGCAGTATTTT. The chain combines TRBV28 with TRBJ2-3; 7 positions match TRBD2. Looked up from germline, CDR1 is MDHEN and CDR2 is SYDVKM. The CDR3 is 20 amino acids.

This clonotype was detected ten times or more. The chain is built from TRBV6-1 and TRBJ2-3; possibly TRBD1 for D (6 bases). V lost 6 bases, J lost 10 bases, and 14 bases lay in between. This CDR3 region has 12 residues. Per the germline V gene, CDR1 is MNHNS and CDR2 is SASEGT. CDR3 bases: TGTGCCAGCAGAGATTTCGGGACATCGCAGTATTTT. The encoded protein is CASRDFGTSQYF.

V usage is TRBV2 and J usage is TRBJ2-1; 8 bases map to TRBD2. Unmatched junction bases numbered 12, after V lost 8 bases and J lost 6 bases. This CDR3 contains 15 residues. Germline assignment: CDR1 SNHLY and CDR2 FYNNEI. CDR3 amino acids: CASAKLAGISNEQFF. The CDR3 coding sequence is TGTGCCAGCGCAAAGCTAGCGGGTATTTCCAATGAGCAGTTCTTC.

This clonotype turned up a few times. The chain carries TRBV10-2 and TRBJ2-2; D gene uncertain. V gave up 8 bases and J gave up 5 bases, with 6 bases separating them. This CDR3 contains 11 residues. Germline CDR1 WSHSY, CDR2 SAAADI. The CDR3 DNA reads TGCGCCAGCGGGTGGACCGGGGAGCTGTTTTTT. It specifies CASGWTGELFF.

This clonotype has only a few counts. The rearrangement links TRBV19 to TRBJ1-1; D is ambiguous. The CDR3 runs to 14 residues. Looked up from germline, CDR1 is LNHDA and CDR2 is SQIVND (reference sequence). V lost 5 bases, J lost 5 bases, and 15 bases lay in between. CDR3 nucleotide sequence: TGTGCCAGTAGTGTGAGCATAGGGATGACTGAAGCTTTCTTT. It is translated as CASSVSIGMTEAFF.

This clonotype was seen a few times. The rearrangement links TRBV27 to TRBJ2-1; weak D call: TRBD2 (6 bases). V lost 7 bases and J 4 bases, leaving 17 bases between the germline ends. The CDR3 loop spans 15 amino acids. Germline V gene sequence: CDR1 MNHEY, CDR2 SMNVEV (reference sequence). The CDR3 sequence is CASTLGLGLYNEQFF. CDR3 bases: TGTGCCAGCACCTTAGGGCTGGGACTTTACAATGAGCAGTTCTTC.

The CDR3 loop reads CASSPSGTGDNGYGYTF. Written as DNA, the CDR3 is TGTGCCAGCAGCCCCTCCGGGACAGGGGATAACGGCTATGGCTACACCTTC. The chain employs TRBV7-3 and TRBJ1-2; 10 bases are shared with TRBD1. The CDR3 totals 17 residues. In germline, CDR1 is SGHTA, CDR2 FQGTGA. Trimming at V came to 5 bases and at J to 4 bases, leaving 13 bases not matched to a gene.

V is TRBV11-2 and J is TRBJ1-1; a possible D gene is TRBD1 (6 bases). Trimming cost V 5 bases and J 1 base, with 8 bases left between them. CDR3 length: 13 residues. In germline, CDR1 is SGHAT, CDR2 FQNNGV. CDR3 sequence reads: CASSAGQNTEAFF. CDR3 in DNA: TGTGCCAGCAGCGCGGGACAGAACACTGAAGCTTTCTTT.

This sequence joins TRBV29-1 and TRBJ2-3; D uncertain. The V and J ends lost 2 bases and 4 bases respectively, with 16 bases between them. CDR1 is SQVTM and CDR2 is ANQGSEA in the germline V gene. The CDR3 has 15 amino acids. The DNA of the CDR3 is TGCAGCGTTGAACCTGCGGTAGTTTTTCCAGATACGCAGTATTTT. As protein: CSVEPAVVFPDTQYF.

Only a few counts were recorded for this clonotype. V usage is TRBV14 and J usage is TRBJ2-7; 7 bases align to TRBD1. The germline gives CDR1 SGHDN, CDR2 FVKESK. The CDR3 consists of 16 residues. Unmatched junction bases numbered 7, after V lost 2 bases and J lost 0 bases. The CDR3 is CASSQRTGTVSYEQYF. CDR3 coding DNA: TGTGCCAGCAGCCAAAGAACCGGGACAGTCTCCTACGAGCAGTACTTC.

This clonotype has more than one count but fewer than ten. The V and J genes are TRBV5-1 and TRBJ2-5; D is perhaps TRBD1 or TRBD2 (8 bases each). There are 13 residues in the CDR3. Germline lookup yields CDR1 SGHRS and CDR2 YFSETQ. V dropped 6 bases and J dropped 10 bases, with 19 bases sitting between them. CDR3 in amino acids: CASNSGTGGVQYF. In DNA, the CDR3 is TGCGCCAGCAATAGCGGGACAGGCGGAGTCCAGTACTTC.

The chain uses TRBV20-1 and TRBJ2-4, with 8 bases aligning to TRBD2. J lost 0 bases, V lost 3 bases, and 10 bases had no gene match. Looked up from germline, CDR1 is DFQATT and CDR2 is SNEGSKA (reference sequence). This CDR3 has 17 amino acids. In DNA form, the CDR3 reads TGCAGTGCTAGGCTGCTAGCGGGTGGGAAAGCCAAAAACATTCAGTACTTC. It is translated as CSARLLAGGKAKNIQYF.

This clonotype came up many times. The rearrangement joins TRBV5-1 to TRBJ2-3; tentative D call: TRBD2 (6 bases). The CDR3 has 16 amino acids. V was cut by 4 bases and J by 1 base, with 16 bases left in between. Germline V gene sequence: CDR1 SGHRS, CDR2 YFSETQ. This chain's CDR3 is CASSPGTRFGTDTQYF. DNA of the CDR3: TGCGCCAGCAGCCCCGGGACTCGGTTCGGCACAGATACGCAGTATTTT.

This clonotype was picked up many times. The chain carries TRBV12-3 or TRBV12-4 and TRBJ1-5; D is ambiguous. CDR3 size: 14 residues. V was shortened by 2 bases and J by 7 bases, with 12 bases between the two germline ends. The CDR3 loop is CASSLTGGGQPQHF. The CDR3 nucleotides read TGTGCCAGCAGTTTAACGGGCGGAGGACAGCCCCAGCATTTT.

With respect to this clonotype: One base away lies a much larger clone, so this may be a sequencing read error. The rearrangement links TRBV7-8 to TRBJ2-7; the D gene could be TRBD1 or TRBD2 (5 bases each). Germline V gene sequence: CDR1 SGHVS, CDR2 FQNEAQ. This CDR3 spans 14 amino acids. Deletions cut 7 bases from V and 6 bases from J, with 19 bases between. CDR3 DNA sequence: TGTGCCAGCAATCAACCATCCGGGACCGGCGAGCAGTACTTC. It yields the protein CASNQPSGTGEQYF.